The 9 T cell receptor beta chains reported below all come from one sample, sequenced in a study of graft-versus-host responses after intestinal transplantation. Generated by immunoSEQ multiplex PCR, the TCRdb table keeps only in-frame clones and is missing some. The sample lists around 92,000 clones; about 82% were seen once. The sample was PBMCs, taken 255 days after intestinal transplant. The receptor source for this set is a human patient who received an intestinal transplant, so some T cells may come from the graft donor.

The chain uses TRBV11-2 and TRBJ2-5; 7 nucleotides line up with TRBD2. The length of the CDR3 is 14 residues. Germline V CDR1 and CDR2: SGHAT, FQNNGV. Germline trimming cut 4 bases from V and 5 bases from J; bases unmatched to any gene: 7. The DNA of the CDR3 is TGTGCCAGCAGCTCCCAGCGGGGAGGCGAGACCCAGTACTTC. Amino acid sequence: CASSSQRGGETQYF.

The chain combines TRBV19 with TRBJ2-3; D is ambiguous. CDR3 length: 15 amino acids. CDR1 LNHDA and CDR2 SQIVND come from the germline V gene (reference sequence). The germline V and J ends were trimmed by 6 bases and 2 bases, with 15 bases remaining between them. Here the CDR3 reads CASSFSSGYTDTQYF. CDR3 coding DNA: TGTGCCAGTAGCTTCTCATCCGGCTACACAGATACGCAGTATTTT.

This clone was detected only once. This chain connects TRBV2 to TRBJ2-1; TRBD2 aligns across 9 bases. The CDR3 is made up of 13 amino acids. The V gene end was trimmed by 11 bases and the J gene end by 6 bases; junction bases not matched to a gene: 8. CDR1 and CDR2 (germline): SNHLY, FYNNEI. The CDR3 is CAHRTSVRNEQFF. For the CDR3, the DNA is TGTGCCCACCGGACTAGCGTTCGCAATGAGCAGTTCTTC.

This clone came up once. Other DNA sequences in the sample encode the same CDR3. This chain connects TRBV7-3 to TRBJ2-2; the D gene is possibly TRBD2 (6 bases). The CDR3 sequence is 15 residues long. V shed 0 bases and J shed 1 base, with 6 bases lying between them. Germline loops: CDR1 SGHTA, CDR2 FQGTGA. CDR3 region: CASSLTAGNTGELFF. In DNA form, the CDR3 reads TGTGCCAGCAGCTTAACAGCGGGGAACACCGGGGAGCTGTTTTTT.

The rearrangement links TRBV7-6 to TRBJ2-1; 7 nucleotides line up with TRBD2. Losses at the gene ends were 5 bases for V and 0 bases for J; bases not matched to a gene: 7. The V gene's germline CDR1 is SGHVS and CDR2 FNYEAQ. This CDR3 is built from 16 residues. In DNA, the CDR3 is TGTGCCAGCAGCGTACTAGCGATTAGCTCCTACAATGAGCAGTTCTTC. Translated: CASSVLAISSYNEQFF.

This clone is a singleton in its sample. The CDR3 region has the DNA TGCGCCAGCAGCTGGGGGGATATAGGGATGGATGGCTACACCTTC. It codes for CASSWGDIGMDGYTF. The chain carries TRBV5-1 and TRBJ1-2; D perhaps matches TRBD1 (5 bases). Trimming took off 3 bases at V and 6 bases at J, with 18 bases between the two ends. The CDR3 covers 15 residues. CDR1 is SGHRS and CDR2 is YFSETQ in the germline V gene.

The chain joins TRBV19 to TRBJ1-2; D is unresolved. V was trimmed by 8 bases and J by 4 bases, leaving 11 bases between them. Germline CDR1 LNHDA, CDR2 SQIVND (reference sequence). The length of the CDR3 is 12 residues. The CDR3 protein is CASSTNTYGYTF. CDR3 bases: TGTGCCAGTTCGACAAACACCTATGGCTACACCTTC.

V usage is TRBV5-1 and J usage is TRBJ2-4; D is perhaps TRBD2 (5 bases). V was pared by 0 bases and J by 5 bases, with 6 bases between. The CDR3 is 13 amino acids. Germline loops: CDR1 SGHRS, CDR2 YFSETQ. The CDR3 DNA reads as TGCGCCAGCAGCTTGGTGGGAGAAAACATTCAGTACTTC. This gives the protein CASSLVGENIQYF.

In this sample, this clone turned up a few times. The chain links TRBV5-1 to TRBJ2-1; 7 bases fit TRBD2. Trimming cost V 5 bases and J 7 bases; bases outside gene matches: 12. From germline, CDR1 is SGHRS and CDR2 YFSETQ. This CDR3 spans 15 amino acids. The DNA for the CDR3 is TGCGCCAGCAGGGGGGGGGACGGAGGCCGGAATGAGCAGTTCTTC. Translation: CASRGGDGGRNEQFF.